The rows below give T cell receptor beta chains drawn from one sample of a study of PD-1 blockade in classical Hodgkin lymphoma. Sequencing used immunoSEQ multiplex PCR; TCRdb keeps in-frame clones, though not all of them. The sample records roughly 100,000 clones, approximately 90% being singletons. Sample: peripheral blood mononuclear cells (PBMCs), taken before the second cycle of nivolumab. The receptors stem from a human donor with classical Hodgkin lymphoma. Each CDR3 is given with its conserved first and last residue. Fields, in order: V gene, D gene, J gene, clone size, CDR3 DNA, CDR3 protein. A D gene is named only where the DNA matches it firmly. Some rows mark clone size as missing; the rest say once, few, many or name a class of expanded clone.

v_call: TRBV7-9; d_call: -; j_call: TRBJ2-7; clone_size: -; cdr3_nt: TGTGCCAGCAGCTTAAGTTGGGAAGGACAGAGCTCCTACGAGCAGTACTTC; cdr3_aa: CASSLSWEGQSSYEQYF
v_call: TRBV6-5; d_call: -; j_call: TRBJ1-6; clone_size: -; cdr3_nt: TGTGCCAGCAGTGCCCGACAGGATTCACCCCTCCACTTT; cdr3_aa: CASSARQDSPLHF
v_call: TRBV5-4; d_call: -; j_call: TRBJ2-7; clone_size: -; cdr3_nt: TGTGCCAGCAGCTTGACGGGGGTGCAGTACTTC; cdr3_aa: CASSLTGVQYF
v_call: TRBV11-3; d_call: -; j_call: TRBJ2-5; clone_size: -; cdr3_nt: TGTGCCAGCAGCTTGGTAAAGCAAGAGACCCAGTACTTC; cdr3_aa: CASSLVKQETQYF
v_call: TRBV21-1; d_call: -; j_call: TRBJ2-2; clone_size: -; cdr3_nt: TGTGCCAGCAGCAAAGAAATACCCGCCAACACCGGGGAGCTGTTTTTT; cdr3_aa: CASSKEIPANTGELFF
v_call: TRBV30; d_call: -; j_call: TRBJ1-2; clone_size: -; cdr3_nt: TGTGCCTGGGCCAGAGAGATCTATGGCTACACCTTC; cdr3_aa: CAWAREIYGYTF
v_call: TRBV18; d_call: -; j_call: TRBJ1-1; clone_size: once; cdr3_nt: TGTGCCAGCTCACGGATTATGAACACTGAAGCTTTCTTT; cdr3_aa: CASSRIMNTEAFF
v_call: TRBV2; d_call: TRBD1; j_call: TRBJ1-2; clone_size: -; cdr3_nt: TGTGCCAGCAGTGCTGACAGGGGGTCGGTTCATGGCTACACCTTC; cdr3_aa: CASSADRGSVHGYTF
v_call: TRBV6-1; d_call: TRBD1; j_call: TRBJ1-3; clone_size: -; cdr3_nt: TGTGCCAGCAGCCAGACAGGGACTGGAAACACCATATATTTT; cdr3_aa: CASSQTGTGNTIYF
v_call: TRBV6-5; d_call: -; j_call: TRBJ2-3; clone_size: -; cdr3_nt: TGTGCCAGCAGTTTATCCGGGACCCTCACAGATACGCAGTATTTT; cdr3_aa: CASSLSGTLTDTQYF
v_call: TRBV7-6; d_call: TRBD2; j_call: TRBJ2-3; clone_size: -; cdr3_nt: TGTGCCAGCAGCTTAGATCTAGCGGGGGTGCTTAGAACAGATACGCAGTATTTT; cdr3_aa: CASSLDLAGVLRTDTQYF
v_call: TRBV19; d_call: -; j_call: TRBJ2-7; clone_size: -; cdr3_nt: TGTGCCAGCGCAGACGTAGAGTTCAGGGCGCAGTACTTC; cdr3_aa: CASADVEFRAQYF
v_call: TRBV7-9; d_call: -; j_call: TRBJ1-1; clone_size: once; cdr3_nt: TGTGCCAGCAGCGACGGAACGAACACTGAAGCTTTCTTT; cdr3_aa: CASSDGTNTEAFF
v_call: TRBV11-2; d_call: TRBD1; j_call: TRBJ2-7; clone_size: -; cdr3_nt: TGTGCCAGCAGCTACGGACAGGCGGGTCGGTTCTACGAGCAGTACTTC; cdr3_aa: CASSYGQAGRFYEQYF
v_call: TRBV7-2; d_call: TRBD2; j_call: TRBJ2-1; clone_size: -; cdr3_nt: TGTGCCAGCAGCTTAGAGGGGACTAGCGGTTACAATGAGCAGTTCTTC; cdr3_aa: CASSLEGTSGYNEQFF
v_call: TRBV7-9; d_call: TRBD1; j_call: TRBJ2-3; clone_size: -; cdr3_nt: TGTGCCAGCAGCTGGACAGGGGAGACAGATACGCAGTATTTT; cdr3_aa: CASSWTGETDTQYF
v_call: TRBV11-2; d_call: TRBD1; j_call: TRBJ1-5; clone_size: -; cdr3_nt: TGTGCCAGCAGCTTAGGGACAGGTGGTTTAGGGCCCCAGCATTTT; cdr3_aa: CASSLGTGGLGPQHF
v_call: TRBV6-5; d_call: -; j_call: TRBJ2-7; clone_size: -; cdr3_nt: TGTGCCAGCGGTCGTGGGTCCCCCTACGAGCAGTACTTC; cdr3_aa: CASGRGSPYEQYF
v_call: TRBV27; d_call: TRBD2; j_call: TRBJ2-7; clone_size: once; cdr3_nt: TGTGCCACCCTCCACGGGAGGGCCTCCTACGAGCAGTACTTC; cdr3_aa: CATLHGRASYEQYF
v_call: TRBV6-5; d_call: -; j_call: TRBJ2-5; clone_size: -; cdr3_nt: TGTGCCAGCAGTCCAACCGAGGCTGAGACCCAGTACTTC; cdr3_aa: CASSPTEAETQYF
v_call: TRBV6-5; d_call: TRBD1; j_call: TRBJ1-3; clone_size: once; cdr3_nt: TGTGCCAGCAGTTACGACAGGGCTGGTGGAAACACCATATATTTT; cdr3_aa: CASSYDRAGGNTIYF
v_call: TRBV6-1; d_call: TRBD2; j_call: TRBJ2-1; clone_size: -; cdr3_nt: TGTGCCAGCACGAGGACTAGCGGGGGATTCAATGAGCAGTTCTTC; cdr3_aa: CASTRTSGGFNEQFF
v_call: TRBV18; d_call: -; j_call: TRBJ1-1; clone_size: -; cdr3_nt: TGTGCCAGCTCACCCGACGTGAACACTGAAGCTTTCTTT; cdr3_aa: CASSPDVNTEAFF
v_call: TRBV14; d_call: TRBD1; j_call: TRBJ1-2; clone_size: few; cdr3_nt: TGTGCCAGCAGCCAAGTCGACAGGGGAGGTGGCTACACCTTC; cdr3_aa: CASSQVDRGGGYTF
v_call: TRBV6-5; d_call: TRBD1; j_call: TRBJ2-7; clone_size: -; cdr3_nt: TGTGCCAGCAGTCCCAAAGGTGGGACAGGGGAGCCGCAGTACTTC; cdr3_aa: CASSPKGGTGEPQYF
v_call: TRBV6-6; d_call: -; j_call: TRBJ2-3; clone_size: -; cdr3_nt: TGTGCCAGCAGTTACAGGGGAGGAGGCACAGATACGCAGTATTTT; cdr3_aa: CASSYRGGGTDTQYF
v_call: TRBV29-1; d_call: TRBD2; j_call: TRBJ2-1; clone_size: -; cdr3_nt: TGCAGCGTCCTGACTAGCGGGGCTGACAATGAGCAGTTCTTC; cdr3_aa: CSVLTSGADNEQFF
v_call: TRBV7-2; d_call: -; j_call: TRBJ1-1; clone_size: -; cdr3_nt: TGTGCCAGCAGCTTAGTGTCGGGGAACACTGAAGCTTTCTTT; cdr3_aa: CASSLVSGNTEAFF
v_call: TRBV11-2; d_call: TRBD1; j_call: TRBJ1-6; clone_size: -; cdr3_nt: TGTGCCAGCAGCTTAGACAGGGGGACCTTAAATTCACCCCTCCACTTT; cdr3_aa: CASSLDRGTLNSPLHF
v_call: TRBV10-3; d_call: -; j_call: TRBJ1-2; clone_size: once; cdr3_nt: TGTGCCATCGACGGGACACCGAACTATGGCTACACCTTC; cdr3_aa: CAIDGTPNYGYTF
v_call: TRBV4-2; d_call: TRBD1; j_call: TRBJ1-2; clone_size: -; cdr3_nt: TGTGCCAGCACCCTGGACAGGGATGGCTACACCTTC; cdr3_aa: CASTLDRDGYTF
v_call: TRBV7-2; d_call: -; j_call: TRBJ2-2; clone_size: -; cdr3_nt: TGTGCCAGCAGCTTACAGGGAGGAGACACCGGGGAGCTGTTTTTT; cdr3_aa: CASSLQGGDTGELFF
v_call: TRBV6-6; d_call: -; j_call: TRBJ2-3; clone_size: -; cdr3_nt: TGTGCCAGCAGTTACAGTGGGACCGGAGGCACAGATACGCAGTATTTT; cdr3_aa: CASSYSGTGGTDTQYF
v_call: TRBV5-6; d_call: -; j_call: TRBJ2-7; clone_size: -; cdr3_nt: TGTGCCAGCAGCTCGGGCCTCGGACACTACGAGCAGTACTTC; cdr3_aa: CASSSGLGHYEQYF
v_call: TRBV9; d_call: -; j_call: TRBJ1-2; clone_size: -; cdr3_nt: TGTGCCAGCAGCGTAGGAGATTATGGCTACACCTTC; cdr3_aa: CASSVGDYGYTF
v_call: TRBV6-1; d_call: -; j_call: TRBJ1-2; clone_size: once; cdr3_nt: TGTGCCAGCAGTGAAGTCGGGACACAGGGAGTTATACGGGGCTACACCTTC; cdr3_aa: CASSEVGTQGVIRGYTF
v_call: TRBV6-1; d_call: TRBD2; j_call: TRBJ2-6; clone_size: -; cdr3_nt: TGTGCCAGCAGTGAAGATGGGGGGGCTGGGGCCAACGTCCTGACTTTC; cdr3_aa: CASSEDGGAGANVLTF
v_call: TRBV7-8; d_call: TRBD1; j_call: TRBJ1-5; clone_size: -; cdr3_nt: TGTGCCAGCAGCTTACCCAGGGGGCGAGCCGATCAGCCCCAGCATTTT; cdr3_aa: CASSLPRGRADQPQHF
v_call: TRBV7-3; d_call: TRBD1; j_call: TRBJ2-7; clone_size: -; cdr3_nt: TGTGCCAGCAGCCTCACAGGGGTTTACGAGCAGTACTTC; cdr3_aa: CASSLTGVYEQYF
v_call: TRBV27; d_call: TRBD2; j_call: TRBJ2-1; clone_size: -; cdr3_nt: TGTGCCAGCAGTTTAGGGACTAGCGGTAGGAATGAGCAGTTCTTC; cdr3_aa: CASSLGTSGRNEQFF
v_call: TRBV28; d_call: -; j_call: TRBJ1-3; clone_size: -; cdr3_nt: TGTGCCAGCAGTTTATTGTCAGGGGACCTCTCTGGAAACACCATATATTTT; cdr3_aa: CASSLLSGDLSGNTIYF
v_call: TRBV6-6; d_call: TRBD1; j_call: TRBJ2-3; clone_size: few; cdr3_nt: TGTGCCAGCACATCGGGACAGCCTTTGGATACGCAGTATTTT; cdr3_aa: CASTSGQPLDTQYF
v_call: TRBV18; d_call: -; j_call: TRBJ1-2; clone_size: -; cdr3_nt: TGTGCCAGCTCACCACCGGGCCAGAACTATGGCTACACCTTC; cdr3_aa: CASSPPGQNYGYTF
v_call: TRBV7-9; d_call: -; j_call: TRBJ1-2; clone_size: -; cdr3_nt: TGTGCCAGCAGCTTAGGGGGAATATCGGGCTATGGCTACACCTTC; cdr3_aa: CASSLGGISGYGYTF
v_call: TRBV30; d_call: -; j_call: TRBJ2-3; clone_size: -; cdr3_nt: TGTGCCTGGAGGGGTAGGGGGCGGGGGAATACGCAGTATTTT; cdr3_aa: CAWRGRGRGNTQYF
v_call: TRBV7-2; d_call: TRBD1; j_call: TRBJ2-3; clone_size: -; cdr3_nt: TGTGCCAGCAGCCCCGGGACAGATAGCACAGATACGCAGTATTTT; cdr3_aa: CASSPGTDSTDTQYF
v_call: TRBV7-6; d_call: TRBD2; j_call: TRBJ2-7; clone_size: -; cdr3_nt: TGTGCCAGCAGCTGGGGACTAGCGGGGGCCTCCCAGCGCGAGCAGTACTTC; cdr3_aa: CASSWGLAGASQREQYF
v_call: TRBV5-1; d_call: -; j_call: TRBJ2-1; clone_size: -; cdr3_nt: TGCGCCAGCAGCTTGTCAGCGACAGCTTACAATGAGCAGTTCTTC; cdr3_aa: CASSLSATAYNEQFF
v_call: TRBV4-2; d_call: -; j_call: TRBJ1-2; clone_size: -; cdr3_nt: TGTGCCAGCAGCCAACGGGACAACTATGGCTACACCTTC; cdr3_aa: CASSQRDNYGYTF
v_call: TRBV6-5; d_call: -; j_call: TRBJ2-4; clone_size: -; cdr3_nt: TGTGCCAGCAGTTACTCGGGGGTTTCGGCCAAAAACATTCAGTACTTC; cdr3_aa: CASSYSGVSAKNIQYF
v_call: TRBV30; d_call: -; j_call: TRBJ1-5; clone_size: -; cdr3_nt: TGTGCCTGGAGTCTTGGCGGTAATCAGCCCCAGCATTTT; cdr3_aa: CAWSLGGNQPQHF
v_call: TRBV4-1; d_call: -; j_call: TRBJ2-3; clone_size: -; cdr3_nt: TGCGCCAGCAGCCAAGGGATCCCTCTAGCCCTTGATACGCAGTATTTT; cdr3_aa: CASSQGIPLALDTQYF
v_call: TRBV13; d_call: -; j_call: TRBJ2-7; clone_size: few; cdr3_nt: TGTGCCAGCAGCCCATTCGAGGGGACTCCCGATCACGAGCAGTACTTC; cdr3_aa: CASSPFEGTPDHEQYF
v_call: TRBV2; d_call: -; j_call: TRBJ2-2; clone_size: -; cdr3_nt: TGTGCCAGCAGGGGGGCCCTGAACACCGGGGAGCTGTTTTTT; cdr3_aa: CASRGALNTGELFF
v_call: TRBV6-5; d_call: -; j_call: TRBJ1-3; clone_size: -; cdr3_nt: TGTGCCAGCAGTTCCCCGGGACGTCAAAACACCATATATTTT; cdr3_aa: CASSSPGRQNTIYF